The present T cell receptor beta chain was sequenced within a study of shared clonotypes between healthy human individuals. Study-wide findings and caveats: Limited genetic and exposure-history diversity came from having few donors. Specimens sampled were limited to blood, with tissue repertoires likely differing.

Germline V gene lookup returns CDR1 SEHNR and CDR2 FQNEAQ (reference sequence). V was clipped by 5 bases and J by 5 bases; unmatched bases: 4. The CDR3 covers 15 residues. This clone has only a few counts. The antigen remains unidentified. Assay runs were performed at deep level. Evenly divided among several immunoSEQ plates was the genomic DNA of each subset. Sequencing used immunoSEQ multiplex PCR; TCRdb keeps in-frame clones, though not all of them. The data show some 470,000 clones, 70% to 80% seen once. The sample consisted of PBMCs. This TCR derives from a woman in her thirties or forties in good health. Some clones in this sample may be carry-over from other donors' samples. The chain has TRBV7-9 and TRBJ2-3; TRBD2 matches 13 bases. CDR3 in amino acids: CASSPRTSGRDTQYF. In nucleotides, the CDR3 is TGTGCCAGCAGCCCCCGGACTAGCGGGAGAGATACGCAGTATTTT.